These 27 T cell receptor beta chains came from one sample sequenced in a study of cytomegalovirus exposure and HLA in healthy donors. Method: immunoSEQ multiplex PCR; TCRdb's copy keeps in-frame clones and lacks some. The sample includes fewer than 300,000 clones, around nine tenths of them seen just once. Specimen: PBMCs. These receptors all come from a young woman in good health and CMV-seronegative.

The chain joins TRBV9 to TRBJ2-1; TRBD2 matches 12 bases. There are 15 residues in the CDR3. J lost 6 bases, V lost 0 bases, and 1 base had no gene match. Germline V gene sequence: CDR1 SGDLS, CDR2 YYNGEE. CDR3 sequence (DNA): TGTGCCAGCAGCGTAGCGGGACTAGCGGGCAATGAGCAGTTCTTC. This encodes CASSVAGLAGNEQFF.

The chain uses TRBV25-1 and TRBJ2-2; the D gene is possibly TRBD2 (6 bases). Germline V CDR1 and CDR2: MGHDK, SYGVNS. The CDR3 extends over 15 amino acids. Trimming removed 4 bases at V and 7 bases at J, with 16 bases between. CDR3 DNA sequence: TGTGCCAGCAGTGTGGGCCCGGCGGGGTACGGGGAGCTGTTTTTT. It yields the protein CASSVGPAGYGELFF. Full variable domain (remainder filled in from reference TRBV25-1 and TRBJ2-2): EADIYQTPRYLVIGTGKKITLECSQTMGHDKMYWYQQDPGMELHLIHYSYGVNSTEKGDLSSESTVSRIRTEHFPLTLESARPSHTSQYLCASSVGPAGYGELFFGEGSRLTVL.

The CDR3 nucleotides read TGCGCCAGCAGCTTGGCCGGGGTTTACAATTCACCCCTCCACTTT. It codes for CASSLAGVYNSPLHF. The chain carries TRBV5-1 and TRBJ1-6; D is ambiguous. V was trimmed by 0 bases and J by 7 bases, leaving 11 bases between them. The CDR3 covers 15 residues. Per the germline V gene, CDR1 is SGHRS and CDR2 is YFSETQ. The full variable domain, its missing parts supplied by reference TRBV5-1 and TRBJ1-6, is KAGVTQTPRYLIKTRGQQVTLSCSPISGHRSVSWYQQTPGQGLQFLFEYFSETQRNKGNFPGRFSGRQFSNSRSEMNVSTLELGDSALYLCASSLAGVYNSPLHFGNGTRLTVT.

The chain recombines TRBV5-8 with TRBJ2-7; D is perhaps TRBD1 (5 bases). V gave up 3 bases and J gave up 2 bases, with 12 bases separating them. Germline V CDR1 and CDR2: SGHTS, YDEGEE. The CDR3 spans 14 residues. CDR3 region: CASSSNPGPYEQYF. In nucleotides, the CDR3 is TGTGCCAGCAGCTCCAACCCAGGGCCCTACGAGCAGTACTTC.

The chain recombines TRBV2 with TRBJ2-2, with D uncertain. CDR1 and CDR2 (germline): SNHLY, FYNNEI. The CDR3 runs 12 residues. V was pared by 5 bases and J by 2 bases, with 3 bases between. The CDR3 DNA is TGTGCCAGCAGTTTAAACACCGGGGAGCTGTTTTTT. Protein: CASSLNTGELFF. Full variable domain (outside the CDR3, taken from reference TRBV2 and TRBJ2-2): EPEVTQTPSHQVTQMGQEVILRCVPISNHLYFYWYRQILGQKVEFLVSFYNNEISEKSEIFDDQFSVERPDGSNFTLKIRSTKLEDSAMYFCASSLNTGELFFGEGSRLTVL.

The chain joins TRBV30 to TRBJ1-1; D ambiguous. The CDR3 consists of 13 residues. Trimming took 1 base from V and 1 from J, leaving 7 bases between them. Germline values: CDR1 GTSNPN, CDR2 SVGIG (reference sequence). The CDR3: CAWSEEGNTEAFF. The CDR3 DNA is TGTGCCTGGAGTGAGGAGGGGAACACTGAAGCTTTCTTT.

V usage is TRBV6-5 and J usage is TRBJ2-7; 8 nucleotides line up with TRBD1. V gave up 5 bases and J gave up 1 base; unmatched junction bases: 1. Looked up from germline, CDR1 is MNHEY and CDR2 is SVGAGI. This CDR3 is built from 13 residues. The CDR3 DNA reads TGTGCCAGCAGTAACAGGGGGTCCTACGAGCAGTACTTC. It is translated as CASSNRGSYEQYF.

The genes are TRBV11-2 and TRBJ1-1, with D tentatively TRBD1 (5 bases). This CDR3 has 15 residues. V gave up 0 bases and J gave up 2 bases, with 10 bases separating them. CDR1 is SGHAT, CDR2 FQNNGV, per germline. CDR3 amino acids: CASSLDRTPNTEAFF. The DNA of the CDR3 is TGTGCCAGCAGCTTAGATAGGACACCCAACACTGAAGCTTTCTTT.

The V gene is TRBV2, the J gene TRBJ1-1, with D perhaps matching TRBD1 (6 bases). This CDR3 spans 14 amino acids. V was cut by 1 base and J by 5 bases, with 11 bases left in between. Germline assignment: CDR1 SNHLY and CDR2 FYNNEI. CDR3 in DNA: TGTGCCAGCAGTGAAGGGCAGGGGAGAACTGAAGCTTTCTTT. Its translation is CASSEGQGRTEAFF.

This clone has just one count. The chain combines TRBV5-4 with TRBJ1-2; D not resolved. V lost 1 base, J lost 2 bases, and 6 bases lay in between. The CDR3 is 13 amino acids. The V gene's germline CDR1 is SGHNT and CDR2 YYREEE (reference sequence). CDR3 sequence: CASSLLQNYGYTF. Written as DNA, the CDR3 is TGTGCCAGCAGCTTGCTACAGAACTATGGCTACACCTTC.

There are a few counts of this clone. The CDR3: CASSEPGGQGGKTQYF. CDR3 DNA sequence: TGTGCCAGCAGTGAACCCGGGGGACAGGGGGGAAAGACCCAGTACTTC. V gene TRBV25-1 combines with J gene TRBJ2-5, with 11 bases aligning to TRBD1. Trimming at V came to 2 bases and at J to 6 bases, leaving 8 bases not matched to a gene. CDR3 length equals 16 residues. The V gene's germline CDR1 is MGHDK and CDR2 SYGVNS.

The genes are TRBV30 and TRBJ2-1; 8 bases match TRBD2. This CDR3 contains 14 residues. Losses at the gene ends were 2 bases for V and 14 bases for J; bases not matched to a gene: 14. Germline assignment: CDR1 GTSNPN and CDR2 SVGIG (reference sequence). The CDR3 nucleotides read TGTGCCTGGAGTATCCACGCGTCGGGAGGGTCTAAGTTCTTC. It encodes CAWSIHASGGSKFF.

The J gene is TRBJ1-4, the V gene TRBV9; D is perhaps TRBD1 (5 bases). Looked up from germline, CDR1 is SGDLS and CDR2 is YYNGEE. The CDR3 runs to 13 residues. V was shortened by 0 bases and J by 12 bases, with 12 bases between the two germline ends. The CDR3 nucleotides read TGTGCCAGCAGCGTAGCAGACCCGGGGGAACTGTTTTTT. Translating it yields CASSVADPGELFF.

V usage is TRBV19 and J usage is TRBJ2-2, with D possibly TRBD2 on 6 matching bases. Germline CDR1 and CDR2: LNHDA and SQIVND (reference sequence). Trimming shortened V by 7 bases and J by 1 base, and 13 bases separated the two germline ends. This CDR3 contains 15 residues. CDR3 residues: CASTLTGRNTGELFF. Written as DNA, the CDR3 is TGTGCCAGTACCTTGACCGGGAGGAACACCGGGGAGCTGTTTTTT.

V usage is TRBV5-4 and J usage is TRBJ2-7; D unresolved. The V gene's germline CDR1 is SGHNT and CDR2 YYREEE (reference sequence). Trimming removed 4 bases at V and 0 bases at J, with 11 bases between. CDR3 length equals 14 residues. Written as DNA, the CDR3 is TGTGCCAGCAGCGGAGAAGTTAGCTCCTACGAGCAGTACTTC. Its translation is CASSGEVSSYEQYF.

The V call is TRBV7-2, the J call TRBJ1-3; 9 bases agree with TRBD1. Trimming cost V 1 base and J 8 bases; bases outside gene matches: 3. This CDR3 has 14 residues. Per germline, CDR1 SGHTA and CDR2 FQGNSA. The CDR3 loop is CASSLEGTGYTIYF. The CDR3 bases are TGTGCCAGCAGCTTAGAAGGGACAGGGTACACCATATATTTT. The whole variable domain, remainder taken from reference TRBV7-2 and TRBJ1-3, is GAGVSQSPSNKVTEKGKDVELRCDPISGHTALYWYRQSLGQGLEFLIYFQGNSAPDKSGLPSDRFSAERTGGSVSTLTIQRTQQEDSAVYLCASSLEGTGYTIYFGEGSWLTVV.

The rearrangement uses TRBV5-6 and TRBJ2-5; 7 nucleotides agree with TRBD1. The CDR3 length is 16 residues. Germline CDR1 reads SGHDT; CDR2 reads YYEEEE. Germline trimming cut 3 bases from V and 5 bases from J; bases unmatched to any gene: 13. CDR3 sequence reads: CASSWGQSAIQETQYF. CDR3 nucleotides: TGTGCCAGCAGCTGGGGACAGTCGGCCATTCAGGAGACCCAGTACTTC.

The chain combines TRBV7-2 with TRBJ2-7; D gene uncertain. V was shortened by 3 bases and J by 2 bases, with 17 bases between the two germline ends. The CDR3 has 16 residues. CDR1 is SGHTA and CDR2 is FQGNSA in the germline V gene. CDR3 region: CASSFGLGPQTYEQYF. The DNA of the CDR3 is TGTGCCAGCAGCTTTGGGCTGGGCCCACAGACCTACGAGCAGTACTTC. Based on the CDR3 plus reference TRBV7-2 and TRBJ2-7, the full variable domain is GAGVSQSPSNKVTEKGKDVELRCDPISGHTALYWYRQSLGQGLEFLIYFQGNSAPDKSGLPSDRFSAERTGGSVSTLTIQRTQQEDSAVYLCASSFGLGPQTYEQYFGPGTRLTVT.

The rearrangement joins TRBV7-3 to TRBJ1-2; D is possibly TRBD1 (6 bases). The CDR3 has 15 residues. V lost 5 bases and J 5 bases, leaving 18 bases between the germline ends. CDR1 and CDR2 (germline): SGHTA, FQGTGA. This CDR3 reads CASSTYRVPIYGYTF. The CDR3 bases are TGTGCCAGCAGCACGTACAGGGTCCCTATTTATGGCTACACCTTC.

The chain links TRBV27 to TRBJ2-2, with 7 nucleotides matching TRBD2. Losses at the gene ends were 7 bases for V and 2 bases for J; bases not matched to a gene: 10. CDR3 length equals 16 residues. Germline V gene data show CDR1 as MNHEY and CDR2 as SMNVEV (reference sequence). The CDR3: CASIPLGGSNTGELFF. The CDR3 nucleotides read TGTGCCAGCATCCCCCTAGGCGGGAGTAACACCGGGGAGCTGTTTTTT.

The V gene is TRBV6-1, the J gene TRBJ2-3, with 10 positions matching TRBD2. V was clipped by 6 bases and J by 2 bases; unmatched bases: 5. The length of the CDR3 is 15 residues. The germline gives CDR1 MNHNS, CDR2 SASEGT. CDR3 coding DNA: TGTGCCAGCAGCCGTGGACTAGCGGACACAGATACGCAGTATTTT. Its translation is CASSRGLADTDTQYF.

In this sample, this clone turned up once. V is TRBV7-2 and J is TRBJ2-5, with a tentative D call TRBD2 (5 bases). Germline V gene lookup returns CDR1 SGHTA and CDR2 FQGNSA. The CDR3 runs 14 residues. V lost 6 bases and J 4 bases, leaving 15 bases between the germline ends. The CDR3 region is CASRIGLAGETQYF. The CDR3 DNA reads TGTGCCAGCAGAATTGGCCTTGCGGGAGAGACCCAGTACTTC.

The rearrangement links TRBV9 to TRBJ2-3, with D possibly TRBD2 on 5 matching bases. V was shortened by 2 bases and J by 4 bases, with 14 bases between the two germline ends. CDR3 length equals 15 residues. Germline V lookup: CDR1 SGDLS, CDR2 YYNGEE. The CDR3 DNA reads TGTGCCAGCAGCGTGGATCCGGGAAGTCCAGATACGCAGTATTTT. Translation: CASSVDPGSPDTQYF.

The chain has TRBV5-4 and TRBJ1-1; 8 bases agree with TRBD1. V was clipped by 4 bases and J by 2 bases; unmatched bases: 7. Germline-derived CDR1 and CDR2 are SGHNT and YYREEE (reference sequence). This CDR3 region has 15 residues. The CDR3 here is CASSNPTGVNTEAFF. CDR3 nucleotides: TGTGCCAGCAGCAATCCGACAGGGGTTAACACTGAAGCTTTCTTT.

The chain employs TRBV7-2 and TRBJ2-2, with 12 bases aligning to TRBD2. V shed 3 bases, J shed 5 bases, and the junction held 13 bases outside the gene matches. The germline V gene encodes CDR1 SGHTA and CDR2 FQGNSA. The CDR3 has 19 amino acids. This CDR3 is CASSFSLAGGPLITGELFF. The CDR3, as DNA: TGTGCCAGCAGCTTTAGTCTAGCGGGAGGGCCGTTGATAACCGGGGAGCTGTTTTTT.

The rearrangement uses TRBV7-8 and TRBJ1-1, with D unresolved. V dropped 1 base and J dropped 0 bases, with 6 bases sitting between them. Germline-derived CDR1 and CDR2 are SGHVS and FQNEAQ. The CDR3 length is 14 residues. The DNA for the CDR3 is TGTGCCAGCAGCTTAGGGCGGCTGAACACTGAAGCTTTCTTT. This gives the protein CASSLGRLNTEAFF.

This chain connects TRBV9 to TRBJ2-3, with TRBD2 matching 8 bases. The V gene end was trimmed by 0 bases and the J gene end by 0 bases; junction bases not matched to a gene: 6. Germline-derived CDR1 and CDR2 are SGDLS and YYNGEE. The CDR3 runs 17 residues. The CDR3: CASSVVAGGLSTDTQYF. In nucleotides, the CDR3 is TGTGCCAGCAGCGTAGTGGCGGGGGGTCTTAGCACAGATACGCAGTATTTT. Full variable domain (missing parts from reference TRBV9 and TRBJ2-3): DSGVTQTPKHLITATGQRVTLRCSPRSGDLSVYWYQQSLDQGLQFLIQYYNGEERAKGNILERFSAQQFPDLHSELNLSSLELGDSALYFCASSVVAGGLSTDTQYFGPGTRLTVL.